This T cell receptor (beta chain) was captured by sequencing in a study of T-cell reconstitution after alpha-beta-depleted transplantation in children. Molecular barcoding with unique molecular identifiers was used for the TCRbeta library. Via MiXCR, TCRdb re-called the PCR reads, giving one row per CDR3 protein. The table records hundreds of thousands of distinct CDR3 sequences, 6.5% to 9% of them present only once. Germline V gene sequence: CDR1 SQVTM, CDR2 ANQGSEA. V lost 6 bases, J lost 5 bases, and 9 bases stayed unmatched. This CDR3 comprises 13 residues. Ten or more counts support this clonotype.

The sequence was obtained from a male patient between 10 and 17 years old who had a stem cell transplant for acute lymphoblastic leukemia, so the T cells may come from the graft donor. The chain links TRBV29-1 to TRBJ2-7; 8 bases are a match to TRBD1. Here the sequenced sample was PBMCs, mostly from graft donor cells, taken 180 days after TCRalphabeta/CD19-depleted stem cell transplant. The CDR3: CSVLTGERDEQYF. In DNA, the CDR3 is TGCAGCGTCTTGACAGGGGAAAGGGACGAGCAGTACTTC.